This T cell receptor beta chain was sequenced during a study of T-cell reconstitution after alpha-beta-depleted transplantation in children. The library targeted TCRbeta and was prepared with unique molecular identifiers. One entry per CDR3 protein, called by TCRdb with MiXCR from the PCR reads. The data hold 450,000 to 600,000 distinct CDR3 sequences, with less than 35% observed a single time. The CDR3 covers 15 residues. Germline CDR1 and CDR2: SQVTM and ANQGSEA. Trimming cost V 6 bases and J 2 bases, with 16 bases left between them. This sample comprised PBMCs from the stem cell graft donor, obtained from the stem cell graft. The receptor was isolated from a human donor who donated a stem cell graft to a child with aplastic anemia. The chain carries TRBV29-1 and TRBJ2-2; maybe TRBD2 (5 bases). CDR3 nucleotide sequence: TGCAGCGTCCCGATGAATAGCGCCAACACCGGGGAGCTGTTTTTT. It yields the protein CSVPMNSANTGELFF.